This is a list of T cell receptor beta chains from one sample in a study of human T cells and chemical hapten exposure. TCRdb reprocessed the RACE reads via MiXCR and lists one record per CDR3 protein. Of 110,000 or so distinct CDR3 sequences in the sample, around 34% were seen once. The material sequenced was whole blood, taken in connection with sensitization to the hapten diphenylcyclopropenone (DPC). All receptors derive from a man in his forties with alopecia areata. Some clones in this sample may be carry-over from other donors' samples. The CDR3 runs from the conserved cysteine through the conserved F or W. The D gene is left open where the match is weak. Rows may omit the clone size; those that give it use once, few, many or a size class.

TRBJ1-2 | TRBD1 | - | TRBV6-2/TRBV6-3 | TGTGCCAGCAGTACCGGACAGGGGACCCCTGGCTACACCTTC | CASSTGQGTPGYTF
TRBJ2-6 | - | once | TRBV25-1 | TGTGCCAGCAGGGAGTCTGGGGCCAACGTCCTGACTTTC | CASRESGANVLTF
TRBJ2-7 | - | - | TRBV7-2 | TGTGCCAGCAGCTTGGGGGTAACCTACGAGCAGTACTTC | CASSLGVTYEQYF
TRBJ2-1 | - | - | TRBV10-3 | TGTGCCATAACAGGGACCGTAGTCAATGAGCAGTTCTTC | CAITGTVVNEQFF
TRBJ1-5 | - | many | TRBV9 | TGTGCCAGCAGCGTTGGAGAGGTGCAGCCCCAGCATTTT | CASSVGEVQPQHF
TRBJ2-3 | - | - | TRBV4-3 | TGCGCCAGCAGCCAAGATGGGGGGTTCAGCACAGATACGCAGTATTTT | CASSQDGGFSTDTQYF
TRBJ2-5 | TRBD2 | - | TRBV29-1 | TGCAGCGTTGTACCGACTAGCGGGGGAACCAAAGAGACCCAGTACTTC | CSVVPTSGGTKETQYF
TRBJ2-3 | TRBD1 | few | TRBV6-2/TRBV6-3 | TGTGCCAGCAGTTACCCGAGGGACAGGGTCACAGATACGCAGTATTTT | CASSYPRDRVTDTQYF
TRBJ2-3 | - | - | TRBV18 | TGTGCCAGCTCCCAATTAAAAGGGACTTTGGATACGCAGTATTTT | CASSQLKGTLDTQYF
TRBJ2-1 | TRBD2 | - | TRBV7-3 | TGTGCCAGCAGCTTAGAGGGACTAGCGGGAGGCGGGGCCTACAATGAGCAGTTCTTC | CASSLEGLAGGGAYNEQFF
TRBJ1-3 | - | few | TRBV12-3/TRBV12-4 | TGTGCCAGCCGCGTCATCTCTGGAAACACCATATATTTT | CASRVISGNTIYF
TRBJ1-4 | - | - | TRBV5-1 | TGCGCCAGCAGCTTAGGCACAGGGACAACTAATGAAAAACTGTTTTTT | CASSLGTGTTNEKLFF
TRBJ1-5 | TRBD1 | many | TRBV6-2/TRBV6-3 | TGTGCCAGCACCCCGCAGAATTCAGGGGGCCGAGTGGCCCAGCATTTT | CASTPQNSGGRVAQHF
TRBJ2-3 | - | - | TRBV20-1 | TGCAGTGCTAGAGATGCGGATACGCAGTATTTT | CSARDADTQYF
TRBJ1-1 | - | few | TRBV2 | TGTGCCACTCTCGGGGCCGGGGCTTTCTTT | CATLGAGAFF
TRBJ2-2 | TRBD1 | few | TRBV10-3 | TGTGCCATCAGCGAACAGACAGGGGCGACCGGGGAGCTGTTTTTT | CAISEQTGATGELFF
TRBJ1-2 | - | - | TRBV7-9 | TGTGCCAGCAGCAGCCTACTCAATAGTAACTATGGCTACACCTTC | CASSSLLNSNYGYTF
TRBJ2-5 | - | - | TRBV6-6 | TGTGCCAGCAGCAAAACCGGGCTCCCACGCGGAGAGACCCAGTACTTC | CASSKTGLPRGETQYF
TRBJ2-3 | TRBD2 | many | TRBV28 | TGTGCCAGCAGTCCCCTGATTGCGGGAGGTGACACAGATACGCAGTATTTT | CASSPLIAGGDTDTQYF
TRBJ2-4 | TRBD2 | - | TRBV7-8 | TGTGCCAGCAGCTTAGCGCGGGTAGCGGGAGGAAAAAACATTCAGTACTTC | CASSLARVAGGKNIQYF
TRBJ1-1 | TRBD1 | few | TRBV20-1 | TGCAGTGCCTCAATCCCGACAGGGTACACTGAAGCTTTCTTT | CSASIPTGYTEAFF
TRBJ2-2 | - | - | TRBV29-1 | TGCAGCGTCATTGGGGAGACGAACACCGGGGAGCTGTTTTTT | CSVIGETNTGELFF
TRBJ2-1 | TRBD2 | - | TRBV9 | TGTGCCAGCAGCGTACCCCTAGCGGGAGGGCCGGATGAGCAGTTCTTC | CASSVPLAGGPDEQFF
TRBJ2-1 | TRBD1 | - | TRBV6-5 | TGTGCCAGCAACCTGGGACAGGGCTACAATGAGCAGTTCTTC | CASNLGQGYNEQFF
TRBJ2-3 | - | - | TRBV11-1 | TGTGCCAGCAGCTTGCCATGGACAGTGACCACAGATACGCAGTATTTT | CASSLPWTVTTDTQYF
TRBJ2-3 | - | - | TRBV5-1 | TGCGCCAGCAGCTTGGAAGGCACCAGCGGGGATACGCAGTATTTT | CASSLEGTSGDTQYF
TRBJ1-2 | TRBD1 | - | TRBV12-3/TRBV12-4 | TGTGCCAGCACCTTCCCGAACAGGGGGGAGGGCTACACCTTC | CASTFPNRGEGYTF
TRBJ2-3 | TRBD2 | once | TRBV7-2 | TGTGCCAGCAGCTTAGGAGGGACTAGCGGGAGCACAGATACGCAGTATTTT | CASSLGGTSGSTDTQYF
TRBJ2-6 | TRBD2 | - | TRBV5-1 | TGCGCCAGCAGCTTGGCCGGGACTAGTTCTGGGGCCAACGTCCTGACTTTC | CASSLAGTSSGANVLTF
TRBJ2-3 | TRBD1 | - | TRBV29-1 | TGCAGCGTGACAGGGGGGGCGACAGATACGCAGTATTTT | CSVTGGATDTQYF
TRBJ2-3 | TRBD2 | - | TRBV7-3 | TGTGCCAGCAGCTTAACCCCCCGACTAGCGGGAGCAGATACGCAGTATTTT | CASSLTPRLAGADTQYF
TRBJ1-3 | - | few | TRBV25-1 | TGTGCCAGCAGTGAACCTGACCGCTCTGGAAACACCATATATTTT | CASSEPDRSGNTIYF
TRBJ1-2 | TRBD1 | - | TRBV12-3/TRBV12-4 | TGTGCCAGCAGTGAGTCAGGGGGCGGAAACTATGGCTACACCTTC | CASSESGGGNYGYTF
TRBJ2-1 | TRBD2 | few | TRBV29-1 | TGCAGCGCTAGCTTGGGACTAGCGAAAATCAATGAGCAGTTCTTC | CSASLGLAKINEQFF
TRBJ2-3 | TRBD2 | - | TRBV27 | TGTGCCAGCAAAACTAGCGGGAGGGCCCTGAGAATCACAGATACGCAGTATTTT | CASKTSGRALRITDTQYF
TRBJ2-1 | - | - | TRBV28 | TGTGCCAGCAGCCCTGAGGCGGGGCTCCCATACAATGAGCAGTTCTTC | CASSPEAGLPYNEQFF
TRBJ2-7 | - | - | TRBV3-1 | TGTGCCAGCAGCCCCGTCGCGGGTTTGAACGAGCAGTACTTC | CASSPVAGLNEQYF
TRBJ2-3 | TRBD2 | few | TRBV28 | TGTGCCAGCAGTTCGGGACTAGCGGGAATCTTCACAGATACGCAGTATTTT | CASSSGLAGIFTDTQYF
TRBJ2-1 | - | few | TRBV20-1 | TGCAGTGCTAGAGATCCTAAGGGGAGCGATGAGCAGTTCTTC | CSARDPKGSDEQFF
TRBJ1-2 | - | - | TRBV6-5 | TGTGCCAGCAGTTACGAGGTTAACTATGGCTACACCTTC | CASSYEVNYGYTF
TRBJ2-1 | - | - | TRBV29-1 | TGCAGCGTTGAAGAGGTAATTGCTGAGCAGTTCTTC | CSVEEVIAEQFF
TRBJ1-5 | TRBD1 | - | TRBV6-6 | TGTGCCAGCACCGAACAGGGGGCCAATCTCCCCCAGCATTTT | CASTEQGANLPQHF
TRBJ2-5 | - | few | TRBV12-3/TRBV12-4 | TGTGCCAGCAGTCGCCGTGATCTTAAGGAGACCCAGTACTTC | CASSRRDLKETQYF
TRBJ2-7 | TRBD1 | - | TRBV29-1 | TGCAGCGTCGCCGGGACAGGGGGCGACGACGAGCAGTACTTC | CSVAGTGGDDEQYF
TRBJ2-5 | - | few | TRBV7-2 | TGTGCCAGCAGCCGCATGGGGACAACGGAGACCCAGTACTTC | CASSRMGTTETQYF
TRBJ2-7 | - | few | TRBV29-1 | TGCAGCGTTGGGCTGGGGGGCCTGGGGGAGCAGTACTTC | CSVGLGGLGEQYF
TRBJ2-5 | TRBD1 | - | TRBV19 | TGTGCCAGCAAGCACAGGGGCGAGACCCAGTACTTC | CASKHRGETQYF
TRBJ2-3 | TRBD2 | - | TRBV6-1 | TGTGCCAGCAGTGAAGCGCGGGGACTAGCGGTCACAGATACGCAGTATTTT | CASSEARGLAVTDTQYF
TRBJ2-3 | - | - | TRBV20-1 | TGCAGTGCTAGATCGGATACGCAGTATTTT | CSARSDTQYF
TRBJ2-1 | - | many | TRBV24-1 | TGTGCCTCAAGGGGGTTCGGCAATGAGCAGTTCTTC | CASRGFGNEQFF
TRBJ2-1 | - | - | TRBV12-3/TRBV12-4 | TGTGCCAGCAGTTTCACTGCGGGCAGGGGGGACAATGAGCAGTTCTTC | CASSFTAGRGDNEQFF
TRBJ1-6 | TRBD1 | - | TRBV6-5 | TGTGCCACCAAAAAGACCCCATGGACAGGGGGTAATTCACCCCTCCACTTT | CATKKTPWTGGNSPLHF
TRBJ2-7 | - | - | TRBV20-1 | TGCAGTGCTAGAACGGACGGTTTCTCCTACGAGCAGTACTTC | CSARTDGFSYEQYF
TRBJ1-1 | - | few | TRBV7-2 | TGTGCCAGCAGCCCGCGATTGGGGAACACTGAAGCTTTCTTT | CASSPRLGNTEAFF
TRBJ2-1 | TRBD2 | - | TRBV20-1 | TGCAGTGCGACCCTCATTACTAGCGGGAGGGCAAGTGAGCAGTTCTTC | CSATLITSGRASEQFF